This TCR beta chain was profiled in a study of cytomegalovirus exposure and HLA in healthy donors. The PCR used 60 Vbeta and 13 Jbeta primers. Assay: immunoSEQ multiplex PCR; the TCRdb copy retains only in-frame clones and omits some. Here the sample spans tens of thousands of clones, roughly three fifths being singletons. CDR1 SGHDT and CDR2 YYEEEE come from the germline V gene. The CDR3 has 13 amino acids. Trimming took 3 bases from V and 8 from J, leaving 11 bases between them. The sample comprised PBMCs. The clonotype originates from a woman aged 25 to 39 in good health and CMV-seronegative. V is TRBV5-6 and J is TRBJ1-4; maybe TRBD1 (6 bases). CDR3 loop: CASSSTGREKLFF. The CDR3 nucleotides read TGTGCCAGCAGCTCTACAGGGCGAGAAAAACTGTTTTTT.